These T cell receptor beta chains were read from a single sample in a study of cytomegalovirus exposure and HLA in healthy donors. Repertoires were generated with immunoSEQ multiplex PCR, while TCRdb's copy carries only in-frame clones and drops some. The sample contains approximately 90,000 clones, 60% to 80% of which appear only once. Sequences were obtained from PBMCs. These receptors came from a man aged 35-49 years in good health and CMV-seronegative. Both conserved end residues are part of each CDR3. D genes are given only for firm matches. The listing skips clone size in some rows; elsewhere it reads once, few, many or a size class.

clone_size: NA; j_call: TRBJ2-1; v_call: TRBV7-9; d_call: NA; cdr3_nt: TGTGCCAGCAGCCGGGGGAATGAGCAGTTCTTC; cdr3_aa: CASSRGNEQFF
clone_size: once; j_call: TRBJ2-1; v_call: TRBV5-6; d_call: TRBD2; cdr3_nt: TGTGCCAGCAGCAGAAGGGCAGCGGGGGTGGTCAATGAGCAGTTCTTC; cdr3_aa: CASSRRAAGVVNEQFF
clone_size: NA; j_call: TRBJ2-3; v_call: TRBV7-9; d_call: TRBD2; cdr3_nt: TGTGCCAGCAGCCCAAGGCTAGCGGGGGGCGCAGATACGCAGTATTTT; cdr3_aa: CASSPRLAGGADTQYF
clone_size: NA; j_call: TRBJ1-6; v_call: TRBV19; d_call: NA; cdr3_nt: TGTGCCAGTAGTATCGGGGGGACAACGGATAATTCACCCCTCCACTTT; cdr3_aa: CASSIGGTTDNSPLHF
clone_size: NA; j_call: TRBJ2-3; v_call: TRBV5-4; d_call: NA; cdr3_nt: TGTGCCAGCAGCCTGACTGGGAGGTACCGCACAGATACGCAGTATTTT; cdr3_aa: CASSLTGRYRTDTQYF
clone_size: NA; j_call: TRBJ2-2; v_call: TRBV29-1; d_call: TRBD2; cdr3_nt: TGCAGCGTTAGATCAAGCGGGAGCGACACCGGGGAGCTGTTTTTT; cdr3_aa: CSVRSSGSDTGELFF
clone_size: NA; j_call: TRBJ1-5; v_call: TRBV11-2; d_call: NA; cdr3_nt: TGTGCCAGCAGCCTAACAGGGCAAGATCAGCCCCAGCATTTT; cdr3_aa: CASSLTGQDQPQHF
clone_size: NA; j_call: TRBJ2-7; v_call: TRBV6-1; d_call: TRBD1; cdr3_nt: TGTGCCAGCTATCATGGACAGGGGGGTTCCTACGAGCAGTACTTC; cdr3_aa: CASYHGQGGSYEQYF
clone_size: NA; j_call: TRBJ2-6; v_call: TRBV19; d_call: NA; cdr3_nt: TGTGCCAGTAGTATAGACGGCTCTGGGGCCAACGTCCTGACTTTC; cdr3_aa: CASSIDGSGANVLTF
clone_size: once; j_call: TRBJ2-1; v_call: TRBV6-6; d_call: NA; cdr3_nt: TGTGCCAGCAGTTCCATGGGGGGTATCAATGAGCAGTTCTTC; cdr3_aa: CASSSMGGINEQFF
clone_size: NA; j_call: TRBJ2-1; v_call: TRBV19; d_call: TRBD2; cdr3_nt: TGTGCCAGTAGTACTAGCGGGACTTACAATGAGCAGTTCTTC; cdr3_aa: CASSTSGTYNEQFF
clone_size: NA; j_call: TRBJ2-7; v_call: TRBV27; d_call: TRBD2; cdr3_nt: TGTGCCAGCAGCCATCGGGGGGGGGAGTCCTACGAGCAGTACTTC; cdr3_aa: CASSHRGGESYEQYF
clone_size: once; j_call: TRBJ2-1; v_call: TRBV2; d_call: TRBD2; cdr3_nt: TGTGCCAGCAGTGAAAATAGCGGGAGCGGGAATGAGCAGTTCTTC; cdr3_aa: CASSENSGSGNEQFF
clone_size: NA; j_call: TRBJ2-1; v_call: TRBV2; d_call: TRBD1; cdr3_nt: TGTGCCAGCAGTGGATGGCAGGGGGCTGGTGAGCAGTTCTTC; cdr3_aa: CASSGWQGAGEQFF
clone_size: few; j_call: TRBJ1-5; v_call: TRBV11-2; d_call: NA; cdr3_nt: TGTGCCAGCAGCTTAGGAACCAGGGGCGGCAATCAGCCCCAGCATTTT; cdr3_aa: CASSLGTRGGNQPQHF
clone_size: NA; j_call: TRBJ2-7; v_call: TRBV7-2; d_call: NA; cdr3_nt: TGTGCCAGCAGCGGGGGCGAACCCCCCTACGAGCAGTACTTC; cdr3_aa: CASSGGEPPYEQYF
clone_size: NA; j_call: TRBJ2-7; v_call: TRBV6-5; d_call: TRBD1; cdr3_nt: TGTGCCAGCAGTTACGGGGGACAGTACTACGAGCAGTACTTC; cdr3_aa: CASSYGGQYYEQYF
clone_size: NA; j_call: TRBJ2-2; v_call: TRBV30; d_call: NA; cdr3_nt: TGTGCCTGGAGGGCAGCGAACACCGGGGAGCTGTTTTTT; cdr3_aa: CAWRAANTGELFF
clone_size: NA; j_call: TRBJ1-2; v_call: TRBV28; d_call: NA; cdr3_nt: TGTGCCAGCAGTCTTAAGACAGACTATGGCTACACCTTC; cdr3_aa: CASSLKTDYGYTF
clone_size: NA; j_call: TRBJ1-1; v_call: TRBV5-1; d_call: NA; cdr3_nt: TGCGCCAGCAGCTTGGACCCAGGGGCGCTTAACACTGAAGCTTTCTTT; cdr3_aa: CASSLDPGALNTEAFF
clone_size: few; j_call: TRBJ2-2; v_call: TRBV30; d_call: NA; cdr3_nt: TGTGCCTGGAGTGTAGAGGTGAACACCGGGGAGCTGTTTTTT; cdr3_aa: CAWSVEVNTGELFF
clone_size: NA; j_call: TRBJ2-7; v_call: TRBV5-6; d_call: NA; cdr3_nt: TGTGCCGGCAGCTTGGGCTCCGGGGATGGGTACTTC; cdr3_aa: CAGSLGSGDGYF